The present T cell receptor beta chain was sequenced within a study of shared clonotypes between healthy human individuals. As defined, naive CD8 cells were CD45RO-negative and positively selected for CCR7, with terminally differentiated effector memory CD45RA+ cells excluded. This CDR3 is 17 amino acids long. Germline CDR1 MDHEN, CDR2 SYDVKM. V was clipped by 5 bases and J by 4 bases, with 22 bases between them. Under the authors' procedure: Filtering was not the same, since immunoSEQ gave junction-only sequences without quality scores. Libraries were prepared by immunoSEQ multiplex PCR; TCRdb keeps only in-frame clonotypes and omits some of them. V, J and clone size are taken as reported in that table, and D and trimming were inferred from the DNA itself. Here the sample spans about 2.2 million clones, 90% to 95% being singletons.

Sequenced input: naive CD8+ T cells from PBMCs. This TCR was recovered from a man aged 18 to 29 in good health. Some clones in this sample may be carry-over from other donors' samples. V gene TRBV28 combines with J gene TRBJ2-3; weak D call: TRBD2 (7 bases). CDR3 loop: CASSPRGRAGVADTQYF. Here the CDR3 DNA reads TGTGCCAGCAGTCCCCGGGGGCGGGCGGGAGTCGCAGATACGCAGTATTTT.